This TCR beta chain was obtained from a study of regulatory T cells in long-lasting Graves disease. The V gene lost 3 bases and the J gene lost 5 bases, with 13 bases spanning the gap. CDR1 DFQATT and CDR2 SNEGSKA come from the germline V gene (reference sequence). This CDR3 spans 13 amino acids. This clonotype was counted ten times or more. Time point of the sample: newly diagnosed GD, antithyroid drugs for less than 3 months. PBMCs provided the RNA from which the TCR library was made. In building TCR beta libraries, iRepertoire HTBI primers were used together with Arm-PCR of CDR3 regions. TCRdb ran MiXCR on the multiplex PCR reads and lists one entry per CDR3 protein. The sample has about 440,000 distinct CDR3 sequences, over 15% seen once; the top ten hold over 8.5%. The sample also formed part of further work on T cells in Graves' hyperthyroidism and ophthalmopathy.

The sequencing used peripheral blood mononuclear cells (PBMCs), collected at new diagnosis, from a patient treated with antithyroid drugs. The chain couples TRBV20-1 to TRBJ1-2; D not certain. The sequence was obtained from a woman under 40 with Graves disease. CDR3 in amino acids: CSASPRAQYGYTF. Written as DNA, the CDR3 is TGCAGTGCTAGTCCGAGGGCGCAATATGGCTACACCTTC.